What follows are 20 T cell receptor beta chains derived from one specimen sequenced in a study of T cells after yellow fever vaccination. TCRdb recomputed calls from the 5' RACE reads with MiXCR, one row per CDR3 protein. Found here are some 170,000 distinct CDR3 sequences, 9.3% of them singletons; the top ten hold approximately 35%. Sample: CD8+ T cells sorted from PBMCs, taken 45 days after the yellow fever booster vaccination. These receptors were collected from a man aged 18 to 29 who received the YFV17D yellow fever vaccine.

This clonotype showed up just a few times. The chain couples TRBV25-1 to TRBJ2-3, with TRBD1 identical over 7 bases. Germline loops: CDR1 MGHDK, CDR2 SYGVNS. The CDR3 consists of 13 residues. The V segment lost 6 bases and the J segment 4 bases; nucleotides outside the gene matches: 4. The CDR3 bases are TGTGCCAGCAGAAGCACAGGGGCAGATACGCAGTATTTT. Protein sequence: CASRSTGADTQYF.

In its sample, this clonotype was seen a few times. The chain couples TRBV4-1 to TRBJ2-2; no definite D call. Per the germline V gene, CDR1 is MGHRA and CDR2 is YSYEKL. The CDR3 is 15 residues long. The V end lost 0 bases, the J end lost 6 bases, and 11 bases lay between the germline ends. The CDR3, as DNA: TGCGCCAGCAGCCAAGACCCTTCAGGATCCGGGGAGCTGTTTTTT. This translates into CASSQDPSGSGELFF.

V usage is TRBV6-2 or TRBV6-3 and J usage is TRBJ2-7, with D maybe TRBD1 (5 bases). Germline V lookup: CDR1 MNHEY, CDR2 SVGEGT. V dropped 7 bases and J dropped 2 bases, with 21 bases sitting between them. The CDR3 loop spans 16 amino acids. The CDR3 sequence: CASTIQGRYRTYEQYV. CDR3 DNA sequence: TGTGCCAGCACTATTCAGGGTAGGTACAGAACCTACGAGCAGTACGTC.

This clonotype was detected only a few times. The genes are TRBV7-3 and TRBJ2-7; 8 bases agree with TRBD2. The CDR3 spans 15 residues. Germline trimming cut 2 bases from V and 2 bases from J; bases unmatched to any gene: 5. In germline, CDR1 is SGHTA, CDR2 FQGTGA. This chain's CDR3 is CASSLLAGGTYEQYF. CDR3 nucleotide sequence: TGTGCCAGCAGCTTATTGGCGGGGGGAACCTACGAGCAGTACTTC.

The chain carries TRBV12-3 or TRBV12-4 and TRBJ2-5; D not resolved. Trimming took off 6 bases at V and 2 bases at J, with 4 bases between the two ends. The CDR3 has 11 amino acids. This chain's CDR3 is CASRRQETQYF. The CDR3 DNA is TGTGCCAGCAGAAGGCAAGAGACCCAGTACTTC.

This clonotype occurred a few times. The CDR3 here is CASSLAIQGYSNQPQHF. Here the CDR3 DNA reads TGTGCCAGCAGCCTTGCCATCCAGGGTTATAGCAATCAGCCCCAGCATTTT. V and J are TRBV5-6 and TRBJ1-5, with D possibly TRBD1 on 5 matching bases. CDR1 SGHDT and CDR2 YYEEEE come from the germline V gene. This CDR3 spans 17 amino acids. The ends were cut back, 4 bases at V and 0 bases at J, with 17 bases in the middle.

The chain recombines TRBV6-2 or TRBV6-3 with TRBJ2-1, with TRBD2 matching over 8 bases. Germline V gives CDR1 MNHEY, CDR2 SVGEGT. The trim removed 0 bases at V and 8 bases at J, leaving 18 bases unmatched. CDR3 length: 19 amino acids. The CDR3 here is CASSYSTAGVYGSWDEQFF. CDR3 sequence (DNA): TGTGCCAGCAGTTACTCGACAGCGGGGGTATATGGTAGTTGGGATGAGCAGTTCTTC.

This chain links TRBV20-1 with TRBJ2-3; TRBD2 agrees at 9 bases. The CDR3 has 15 residues. Germline V gene lookup returns CDR1 DFQATT and CDR2 SNEGSKA (reference sequence). V gave up 1 base and J gave up 2 bases; unmatched junction bases: 4. As DNA, the CDR3 is TGCAGTGCTAGAGGACTAGCGGATTCCACAGATACGCAGTATTTT. Residues: CSARGLADSTDTQYF.

In the case of this clonotype: The junction departs from the called germline gene at one end, perhaps through a read error. The J gene is TRBJ2-5, the V gene TRBV3-1; D ambiguous. The CDR3 covers 17 residues. From germline, CDR1 is LGHDT and CDR2 YNNKEL (reference sequence). The DNA of the CDR3 is TGTGCCAGCAGCCAAGTTGTGATAGAGGTGTCACAAGTGACCCAGTACTTC. This codes for CASSQVVIEVSQVTQYF.

This clonotype came up a few times. V is TRBV4-1 and J is TRBJ2-3, with a weak D call TRBD2 (5 bases). Trimming pared 1 base from V and 1 base from J, leaving 9 bases between. Germline CDR1 and CDR2: MGHRA and YSYEKL. The CDR3 sequence is 15 residues long. In nucleotides, the CDR3 is TGCGCCAGCAGCCAAGTATCGCGGGGCACAGATACGCAGTATTTT. It codes for CASSQVSRGTDTQYF.

This clonotype was recorded a few times. V gene TRBV9 combines with J gene TRBJ2-1; D may match TRBD1 or TRBD2 (5 bases each). Between the trimmed V and J ends, which lost 3 bases and 7 bases, there was a span of 14 bases. The CDR3 has 14 amino acids. In germline, CDR1 is SGDLS, CDR2 YYNGEE. In DNA form, the CDR3 reads TGTGCCAGCAGCGCGACCGGGACGGGGAATGAGCAGTTCTTC. Protein product: CASSATGTGNEQFF.

This clonotype was seen a few times. DNA of the CDR3: TGTGCCAGCAGCCCCACTCCGGGGGGGCAAGAGACCCAGTACTTC. Translating gives CASSPTPGGQETQYF. The rearrangement links TRBV11-2 to TRBJ2-5, with TRBD2 matching 8 bases. This CDR3 has 15 residues. V lost 5 bases, J lost 2 bases, and 7 bases stayed unmatched. Germline-derived CDR1 and CDR2 are SGHAT and FQNNGV.

A few counts support this clonotype. The chain combines TRBV7-2 with TRBJ2-3; 7 bases agree with TRBD1. Germline CDR1 and CDR2: SGHTA and FQGNSA. The CDR3 is 18 residues long. The J segment lost 2 bases and the V segment lost 5 bases, leaving 16 bases of the junction unmatched. The CDR3 loop reads CASSPGQEYLLNTDTQYF. The CDR3 DNA reads TGTGCCAGCAGCCCCGGACAGGAATACTTGCTTAACACAGATACGCAGTATTTT.

This clonotype came up a few times. The rearrangement uses TRBV20-1 and TRBJ2-3; D gene unclear. Germline-derived CDR1 and CDR2 are DFQATT and SNEGSKA (reference sequence). The CDR3 has 13 residues. V was shortened by 5 bases and J by 1 base, with 10 bases between the two germline ends. This CDR3 reads CSAEPPGTDTQYF. DNA for the CDR3: TGCAGTGCTGAGCCCCCGGGCACAGATACGCAGTATTTT.

This clonotype showed up just a few times. This chain uses TRBV5-4 with TRBJ1-2, with D possibly being TRBD1 (6 bases). The CDR3 loop spans 16 amino acids. Trimming stripped 0 bases from V and 6 bases from J, with 18 bases between. Looked up from germline, CDR1 is SGHNT and CDR2 is YYREEE (reference sequence). CDR3 region: CASSLVPGGGQDGYTF. The CDR3 DNA is TGTGCCAGCAGCTTGGTCCCCGGGGGCGGCCAGGATGGCTACACCTTC.

This clonotype has just a few counts. V is TRBV29-1 and J is TRBJ2-7, with D perhaps assigned TRBD1 or TRBD2 (5 bases each). The CDR3 contains 12 residues. V lost 6 bases, J lost 3 bases, and 12 bases lay in between. Germline V gives CDR1 SQVTM, CDR2 ANQGSEA. The CDR3 DNA reads as TGCAGCGTCATGGGACCAAACTACGAGCAGTACGTC. This encodes CSVMGPNYEQYV.

This clonotype turned up a few times. The chain uses TRBV4-3 and TRBJ2-3; no firm D call. This CDR3 contains 14 residues. V dropped 0 bases and J dropped 3 bases, with 7 bases sitting between them. Germline V gene lookup returns CDR1 LGHNA and CDR2 YSLEER. CDR3 DNA sequence: TGCGCCAGCAGCCAAGATGTCGGGACAGATACGCAGTATTTT. Translation gives CASSQDVGTDTQYF.

This clonotype was counted only a few times. The chain joins TRBV4-1 to TRBJ1-1, with 8 bases aligning to TRBD1. This CDR3 spans 16 amino acids. The trim removed 1 base at V and 5 bases at J, leaving 9 bases unmatched. Per germline, CDR1 MGHRA and CDR2 YSYEKL. CDR3 in DNA: TGCGCCAGCAGCCAAGTCACCCAGGGGGCCATAACTGAAGCTTTCTTT. This sequence encodes CASSQVTQGAITEAFF.

This clonotype was recorded at least ten times. The chain links TRBV4-3 to TRBJ1-5; TRBD1 aligns across 8 bases. With V trimmed by 4 bases and J by 6 bases, 2 bases remained unmatched. Germline V gene lookup returns CDR1 LGHNA and CDR2 YSLEER. This CDR3 spans 13 amino acids. In nucleotides, the CDR3 is TGCGCCAGCAGCCGAACAGGGGGTCAGCCCCAGCATTTT. Amino acid sequence: CASSRTGGQPQHF.

The V call is TRBV5-6, the J call TRBJ1-2; TRBD1 matches at 11 bases. Trimming took 4 bases from V and 4 from J; bases not matched to a gene: 6. The germline V gene encodes CDR1 SGHDT and CDR2 YYEEEE. This CDR3 region has 15 residues. The CDR3 region is CASSEGQGVRYGYTF. The CDR3 nucleotides are TGTGCCAGCAGCGAGGGACAGGGGGTTCGCTATGGCTACACCTTC.